The T cell receptor beta chain under discussion was sequenced for a study of neoadjuvant anti-PD-1 for oral cavity cancer. Study results and limitations: Higher pretreatment blood Treg/Th17 ratios correlated with higher pretreatment blood and lower post-treatment tumor TCRbeta clonality.

Notes on this clone: As yet, its antigen is unknown.

The CDR3 runs 15 residues. Germline values: CDR1 MNHNY, CDR2 SVGAGI (reference sequence). Trimming took off 4 bases at V and 0 bases at J, with 13 bases between the two ends. Only in-frame clones appear in the TCRdb table, and some are missing; sequencing was by immunoSEQ multiplex PCR. The sample carries about 9,300 clones, roughly 70% recorded once. This clonotype was sampled from a person between 40 and 80 years old with oral cavity squamous cell carcinoma. The source was tumor tissue, collected before nivolumab (anti-PD-1) treatment. The rearrangement joins TRBV6-6 to TRBJ2-7; D is undetermined. This CDR3 reads CASSSGAGISYEQYF. The CDR3 DNA reads TGTGCCAGCAGTTCCGGCGCTGGGATCTCCTACGAGCAGTACTTC.